A single sample is the source of the 16 T cell receptor beta chains below, sequenced in a study of blood T cell repertoires in COVID-19. Data came from immunoSEQ multiplex PCR; TCRdb stores just in-frame clones and leaves some out. The sample includes about 310,000 clones, roughly 91% of them seen just once. Sequencing was done on a sample of peripheral blood. The receptor set was obtained from a man aged 50 or older with active or convalescent COVID-19.

The chain has TRBV11-2 and TRBJ2-7, with a weak D call TRBD2 (6 bases). The CDR3 runs 14 residues. Trimming left V 5 bases short and J 5 bases short, with 16 bases between. Germline CDR1 reads SGHAT; CDR2 reads FQNNGV. Here the CDR3 reads CASSPREPGDEQYF. The CDR3 DNA reads TGTGCCAGCAGCCCACGGGAGCCGGGGGACGAGCAGTACTTC.

The chain is built from TRBV2 and TRBJ1-1; D unclear. CDR1 is SNHLY and CDR2 is FYNNEI in the germline V gene. V lost 6 bases and J lost 3, with 11 bases in between. The CDR3 sequence is 13 residues long. The CDR3 nucleotides read TGTGCCAGCAGGCCGAACCCAGACACTGAAGCTTTCTTT. Protein product: CASRPNPDTEAFF.

V gene TRBV28 combines with J gene TRBJ1-2; maybe TRBD1 (6 bases). The CDR3 extends over 13 amino acids. Trimming shortened V by 3 bases and J by 6 bases, and 11 bases separated the two germline ends. Germline V gene sequence: CDR1 MDHEN, CDR2 SYDVKM. The CDR3: CASSLRTDDGYTF. The CDR3 region has the DNA TGTGCCAGCAGTTTGCGGACAGATGATGGCTACACCTTC.

V gene TRBV3-1 (or the pseudogene TRBV3-2) combines with J gene TRBJ2-1, with a tentative D call TRBD2 (6 bases). There are 13 residues in the CDR3. Germline V CDR1 and CDR2: LGHDT, YNNKEL (reference sequence). The V and J ends lost 4 bases and 16 bases respectively, with 20 bases between them. CDR3 nucleotide sequence: TGTGCCAGCAGCCCGACCGACGGGACTCCTATCTTCTTC. Its protein is CASSPTDGTPIFF.

To note about this clone: Additional DNA sequences in this sample encode the identical CDR3. The gene calls are TRBV5-1 and TRBJ1-2; TRBD1 aligns across 7 bases. Trimming at V came to 4 bases and at J to 7 bases, leaving 4 bases not matched to a gene. The CDR3 loop spans 12 amino acids. The germline V gene has CDR1 SGHRS and CDR2 YFSETQ. The CDR3 DNA reads TGCGCCAGCAGCCCCCGGGACAGTGGCTACACCTTC. It translates to CASSPRDSGYTF.

Details on this clone: One end of the junction does not line up with germline, which may come from a read error. The V gene is TRBV15, the J gene TRBJ1-2; D is possibly TRBD1 (6 bases). This CDR3 is built from 14 residues. CDR1 LNHNV and CDR2 YYDKDF come from the germline V gene (reference sequence). CDR3 loop: CATSGEQGQYGYTF. The CDR3 region has the DNA TGTGCCACCAGCGGAGAACAGGGTCAGTATGGCTACACCTTC. Looking up the rest from reference TRBV15 and TRBJ1-2 gives the full variable domain: DAMVIQNPRYQVTQFGKPVTLSCSQTLNHNVMYWYQQKSSQAPKLLFHYYDKDFNNEADTPDNFQSRRPNTSFCFLDIRSPGLGDTAMYLCATSGEQGQYGYTFGSGTRLTVV.

The chain links TRBV27 to TRBJ2-5; 11 positions match TRBD2. The germline CDR1 and CDR2 sequences are MNHEY and SMNVEV (reference sequence). Trimming cost V 0 bases and J 2 bases; bases outside gene matches: 8. The CDR3 length is 18 residues. This CDR3 is CASSLSGTSGLYQETQYF. CDR3 coding DNA: TGTGCCAGCAGTTTATCGGGGACTAGCGGACTTTATCAAGAGACCCAGTACTTC.

This chain connects TRBV7-3 to TRBJ1-2; 9 bases are a match to TRBD1. Per the germline V gene, CDR1 is SGHTA and CDR2 is FQGTGA. Trimming at V came to 5 bases and at J to 8 bases, leaving 15 bases not matched to a gene. The CDR3 spans 16 residues. The CDR3 reads CASSETDRGGRMGYTF. In DNA form, the CDR3 reads TGTGCCAGCAGCGAAACGGACAGGGGCGGGCGTATGGGCTACACCTTC. Complete variable domain (other parts from reference TRBV7-3 and TRBJ1-2): GAGVSQTPSNKVTEKGKYVELRCDPISGHTALYWYRQSLGQGPEFLIYFQGTGAADDSGLPNDRFFAVRPEGSVSTLKIQRTERGDSAVYLCASSETDRGGRMGYTFGSGTRLTVV.

The CDR3 loop is CASSLGGASYNEQFF. The CDR3 nucleotides read TGTGCCAGTAGTTTGGGGGGGGCCTCCTACAATGAGCAGTTCTTC. V usage is TRBV19 and J usage is TRBJ2-1; D is possibly TRBD2 (7 bases). The germline V gene has CDR1 LNHDA and CDR2 SQIVND (reference sequence). The CDR3 spans 15 residues. V lost 5 bases and J lost 0, with 11 bases in between. Together with reference TRBV19 and TRBJ2-1, the CDR3 gives the full variable domain: DGGITQSPKYLFRKEGQNVTLSCEQNLNHDAMYWYRQDPGQGLRLIYYSQIVNDFQKGDIAEGYSVSREKKESFPLTVTSAQKNPTAFYLCASSLGGASYNEQFFGPGTRLTVL.

This clone has just one count. The V gene is TRBV28, the J gene TRBJ2-7, with TRBD1 matching over 7 bases. Germline V lookup: CDR1 MDHEN, CDR2 SYDVKM. The CDR3 loop spans 15 amino acids. With V trimmed by 3 bases and J by 6 bases, 11 bases remained unmatched. CDR3 loop: CASSLTGQGWGEQYF. CDR3 DNA: TGTGCCAGCAGTTTGACAGGGCAGGGCTGGGGCGAGCAGTACTTC. The full variable domain, in which reference TRBV28 and TRBJ2-7 provide the parts outside the CDR3, is DVKVTQSSRYLVKRTGEKVFLECVQDMDHENMFWYRQDPGLGLRLIYFSYDVKMKEKGDIPEGYSVSREKKERFSLILESASTNQTSMYLCASSLTGQGWGEQYFGPGTRLTVT.

The chain links TRBV27 to TRBJ1-1; D is perhaps TRBD1 (6 bases). This CDR3 is 14 amino acids long. V lost 8 bases and J lost 5, with 18 bases in between. Germline V gene data show CDR1 as MNHEY and CDR2 as SMNVEV (reference sequence). The CDR3 sequence: CASLSQGSGTEAFF. In DNA form, the CDR3 reads TGTGCCAGCCTATCCCAGGGGTCGGGGACTGAAGCTTTCTTT.

The chain uses TRBV5-5 and TRBJ1-1; D is uncertain. Per germline, CDR1 SGHKS and CDR2 YYEKEE (reference sequence). Trimming removed 4 bases from V and 1 base from J, with 8 bases in between. CDR3 length: 13 amino acids. The CDR3 reads CASSTRQNTEAFF. The CDR3 DNA reads TGTGCCAGCAGCACCCGACAGAACACTGAAGCTTTCTTT.

This clone appeared a few times. CDR3 sequence reads: CASRGGAYNQPQHF. The CDR3 coding sequence is TGTGCCAGTCGGGGGGGGGCATACAATCAGCCCCAGCATTTT. V usage is TRBV4-2 and J usage is TRBJ1-5; tentative D call: TRBD1 (6 bases). In germline, CDR1 is LGHNA, CDR2 YNFKEQ. The CDR3 consists of 14 residues. V was cut by 9 bases and J by 3 bases, with 15 bases left in between.

This clone was observed once. The chain uses TRBV10-3 and TRBJ2-2; 12 bases match TRBD1. Losses at the gene ends were 0 bases for V and 0 bases for J; bases not matched to a gene: 11. Germline CDR1 ENHRY, CDR2 SYGVKD. The CDR3 spans 21 residues. CDR3 protein: CAISESRDRGPGPSNTGELFF. CDR3 bases: TGTGCCATCAGTGAGTCGAGGGACAGGGGGCCGGGCCCTTCGAACACCGGGGAGCTGTTTTTT.

This chain connects TRBV2 to TRBJ2-7, with 10 bases lining up with TRBD2. Germline lookup yields CDR1 SNHLY and CDR2 FYNNEI. This CDR3 contains 13 residues. The junction had 3 bases not matched to a gene; V was cut back by 7 bases and J by 3 bases. The CDR3, as DNA: TGTGCCAGCATGCCTAGCGGGGGCTACGAGCAGTACTTC. This encodes CASMPSGGYEQYF.

This clone was recorded only once. This rearrangement joins TRBV6-2 or TRBV6-3 to TRBJ2-1; 13 positions match TRBD2. J was trimmed by 7 bases and V by 5 bases; bases with no gene match: 5. This CDR3 region has 15 residues. CDR1 and CDR2 (germline): MNHEY, SVGEGT. The CDR3 is CASSRLAGGKNEQFF. The CDR3 DNA follows: TGTGCCAGCAGTCGACTAGCGGGGGGCAAAAATGAGCAGTTCTTC.